This T cell receptor beta chain was identified in a study of shared clonotypes between healthy human individuals. This CDR3 is 11 amino acids long. Germline CDR1 reads GTSNPN; CDR2 reads SVGIG (reference sequence). V lost 1 base and J 6 bases, leaving 4 bases between the germline ends. Study findings and constraints: Larger estimated richness was generally recorded for naive subsets relative to memory subsets. Genetic and exposure-history diversity was limited by the small donor number.

A note on this clone: The antigen remains unidentified. Other DNA sequences from this sample encode an identical CDR3 as well.

The investigators split CD4+ cells into a CD45RA+ naive subset and a CD45RA-negative memory subset. Deep was the level at which the assay was run. Repertoires were generated with immunoSEQ multiplex PCR, while TCRdb's copy carries only in-frame clones and drops some. The table has around 2,000,000 clones, 85% to 95% seen once. The rearrangement joins TRBV30 to TRBJ2-1; D gene unclear. The specimen was naive CD4+ T cells sorted from blood. Subset reported: CD45RA+ positively selected. This TCR came from a man aged 18-30 years in good health. The CDR3 loop is CAWSASNEQFF. DNA of the CDR3: TGTGCCTGGAGTGCTAGCAATGAGCAGTTCTTC.